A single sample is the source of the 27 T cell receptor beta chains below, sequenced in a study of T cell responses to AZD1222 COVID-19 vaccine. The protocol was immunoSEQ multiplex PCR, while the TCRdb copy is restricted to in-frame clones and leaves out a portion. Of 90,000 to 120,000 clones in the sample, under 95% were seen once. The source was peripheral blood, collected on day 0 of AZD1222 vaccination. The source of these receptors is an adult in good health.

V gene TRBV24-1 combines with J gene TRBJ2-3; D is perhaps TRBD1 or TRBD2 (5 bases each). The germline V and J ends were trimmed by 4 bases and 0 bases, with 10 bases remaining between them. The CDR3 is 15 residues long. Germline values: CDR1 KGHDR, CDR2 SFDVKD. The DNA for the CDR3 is TGTGCCACCAGTGACCTGGGGGTAAGCACAGATACGCAGTATTTT. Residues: CATSDLGVSTDTQYF.

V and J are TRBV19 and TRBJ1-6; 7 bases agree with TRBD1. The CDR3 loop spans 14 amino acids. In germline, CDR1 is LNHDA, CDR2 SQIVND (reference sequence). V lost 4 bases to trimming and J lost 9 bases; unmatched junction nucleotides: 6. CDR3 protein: CASSKQGSGSPLHF. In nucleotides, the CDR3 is TGTGCCAGTAGTAAACAGGGGAGCGGTTCACCCCTCCACTTT.

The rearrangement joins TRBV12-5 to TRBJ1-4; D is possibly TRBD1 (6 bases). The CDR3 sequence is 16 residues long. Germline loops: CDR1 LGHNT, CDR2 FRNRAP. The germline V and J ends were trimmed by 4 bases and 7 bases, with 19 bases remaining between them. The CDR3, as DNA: TGTGCTAGTGGTTGCCCTCTCGGGGGGGCGGGTGAAAAACTGTTTTTT. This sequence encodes CASGCPLGGAGEKLFF. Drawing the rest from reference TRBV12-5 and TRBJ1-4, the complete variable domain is DARVTQTPRHKVTEMGQEVTMRCQPILGHNTVFWYRQTMMQGLELLAYFRNRAPLDDSGMPKDRFSAEMPDATLATLKIQPSEPRDSAVYFCASGCPLGGAGEKLFFGSGTQLSVL.

CDR3 amino acids: CASSLGVQGLNSPLHF. In DNA form, the CDR3 reads TGTGCCAGCAGCTTAGGGGTGCAGGGTTTGAATTCACCCCTCCACTTT. The chain combines TRBV7-9 with TRBJ1-6; the D gene is possibly TRBD1 (5 bases). Germline lookup yields CDR1 SEHNR and CDR2 FQNEAQ (reference sequence). Trimming pared 1 base from V and 7 bases from J, leaving 14 bases between. CDR3 length equals 16 residues.

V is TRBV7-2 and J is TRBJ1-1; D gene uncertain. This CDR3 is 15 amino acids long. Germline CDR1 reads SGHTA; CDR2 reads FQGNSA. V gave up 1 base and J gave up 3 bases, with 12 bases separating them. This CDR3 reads CASSLEWGGDTEAFF. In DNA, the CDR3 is TGTGCCAGCAGCTTAGAGTGGGGAGGCGACACTGAAGCTTTCTTT.

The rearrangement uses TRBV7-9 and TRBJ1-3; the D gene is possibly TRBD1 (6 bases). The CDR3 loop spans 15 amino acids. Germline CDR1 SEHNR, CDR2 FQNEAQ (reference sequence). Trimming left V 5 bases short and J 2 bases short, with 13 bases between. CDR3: CASSLRGDTGNTIYF. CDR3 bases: TGTGCCAGCAGCCTGAGGGGGGATACTGGAAACACCATATATTTT.

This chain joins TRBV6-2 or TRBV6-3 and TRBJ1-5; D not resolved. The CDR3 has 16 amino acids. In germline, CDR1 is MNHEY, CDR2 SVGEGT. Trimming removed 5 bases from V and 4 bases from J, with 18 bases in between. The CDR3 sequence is CASSPRGEWRNQPQHF. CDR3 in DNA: TGTGCCAGCAGTCCCCGCGGGGAGTGGAGAAATCAGCCCCAGCATTTT.

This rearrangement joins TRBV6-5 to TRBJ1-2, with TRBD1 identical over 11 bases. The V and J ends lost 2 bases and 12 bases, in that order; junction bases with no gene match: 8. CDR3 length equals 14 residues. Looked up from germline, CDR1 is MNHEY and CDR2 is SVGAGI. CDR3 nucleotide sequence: TGTGCCAGCAGTTACGGGACAGGGGGTCCCAACCACACCTTC. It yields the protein CASSYGTGGPNHTF.

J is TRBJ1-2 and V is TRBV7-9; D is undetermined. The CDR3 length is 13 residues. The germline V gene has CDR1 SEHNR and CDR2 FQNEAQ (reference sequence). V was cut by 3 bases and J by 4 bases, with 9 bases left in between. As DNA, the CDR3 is TGTGCCAGCAGCTTCTCAGGTGTCTATGGCTACACCTTC. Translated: CASSFSGVYGYTF.

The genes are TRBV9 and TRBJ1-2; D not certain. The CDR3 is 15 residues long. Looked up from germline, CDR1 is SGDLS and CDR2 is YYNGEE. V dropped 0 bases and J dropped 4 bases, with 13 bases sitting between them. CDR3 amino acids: CASSVEKGGFYGYTF. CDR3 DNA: TGTGCCAGCAGCGTAGAAAAGGGTGGATTCTATGGCTACACCTTC.

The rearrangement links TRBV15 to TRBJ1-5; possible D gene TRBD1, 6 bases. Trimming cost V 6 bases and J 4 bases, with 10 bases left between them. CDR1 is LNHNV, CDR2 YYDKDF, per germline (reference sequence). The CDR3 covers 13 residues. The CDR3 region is CATSNTGNQPQHF. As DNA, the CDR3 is TGTGCCACCAGTAACACAGGGAATCAGCCCCAGCATTTT.

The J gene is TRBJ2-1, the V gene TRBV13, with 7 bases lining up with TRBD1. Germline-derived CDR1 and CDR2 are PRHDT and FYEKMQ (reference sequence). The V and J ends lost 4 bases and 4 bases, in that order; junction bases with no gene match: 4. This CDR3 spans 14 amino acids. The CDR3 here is CASSSWGQYNEQFF. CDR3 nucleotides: TGTGCCAGCAGCTCATGGGGACAGTACAATGAGCAGTTCTTC.

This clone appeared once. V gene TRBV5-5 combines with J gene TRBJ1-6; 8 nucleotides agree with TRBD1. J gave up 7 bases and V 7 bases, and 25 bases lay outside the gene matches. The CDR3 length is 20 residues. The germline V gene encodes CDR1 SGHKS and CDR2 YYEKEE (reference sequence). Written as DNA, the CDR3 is TGTGCCAGCCATCCTGGGCCCGGGGGGCAGGGGGCCAGGTTAAATTCACCCCTCCACTTT. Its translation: CASHPGPGGQGARLNSPLHF. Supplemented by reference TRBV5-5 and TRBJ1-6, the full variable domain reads DAGVTQSPTHLIKTRGQQVTLRCSPISGHKSVSWYQQVLGQGPQFIFQYYEKEERGRGNFPDRFSARQFPNYSSELNVNALLLGDSALYLCASHPGPGGQGARLNSPLHFGNGTRLTVT.

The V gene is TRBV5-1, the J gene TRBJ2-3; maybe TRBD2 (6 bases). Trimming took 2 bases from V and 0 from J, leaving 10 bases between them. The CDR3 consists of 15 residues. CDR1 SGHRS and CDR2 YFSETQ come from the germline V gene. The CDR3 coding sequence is TGCGCCAGCAGCTTAGGAGGGACTAGCACAGATACGCAGTATTTT. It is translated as CASSLGGTSTDTQYF.

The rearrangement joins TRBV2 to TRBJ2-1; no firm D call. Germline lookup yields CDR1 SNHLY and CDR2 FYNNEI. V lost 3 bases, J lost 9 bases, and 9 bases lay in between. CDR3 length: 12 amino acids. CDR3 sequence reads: CASSDFRGEQFF. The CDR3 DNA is TGTGCCAGCAGTGACTTTAGAGGTGAGCAGTTCTTC.

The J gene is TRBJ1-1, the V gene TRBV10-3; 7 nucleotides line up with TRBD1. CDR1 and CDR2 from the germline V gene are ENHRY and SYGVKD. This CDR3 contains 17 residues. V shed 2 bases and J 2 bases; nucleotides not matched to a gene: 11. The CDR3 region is CAISEGPGQTINTEAFF. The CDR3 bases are TGTGCCATCAGTGAGGGGCCGGGACAGACGATTAACACTGAAGCTTTCTTT.

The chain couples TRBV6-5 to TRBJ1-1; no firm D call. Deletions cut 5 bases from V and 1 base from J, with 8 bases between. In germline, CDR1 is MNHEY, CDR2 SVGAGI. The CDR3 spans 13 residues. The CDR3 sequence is CASSLFRNTEAFF. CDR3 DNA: TGTGCCAGCAGTCTTTTTCGGAACACTGAAGCTTTCTTT.

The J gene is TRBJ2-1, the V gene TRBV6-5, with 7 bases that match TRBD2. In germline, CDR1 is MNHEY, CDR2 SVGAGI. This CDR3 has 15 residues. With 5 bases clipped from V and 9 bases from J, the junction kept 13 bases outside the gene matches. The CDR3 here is CASSPPGTWGGEQFF. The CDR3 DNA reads TGTGCCAGCAGTCCCCCAGGGACTTGGGGGGGTGAGCAGTTCTTC.

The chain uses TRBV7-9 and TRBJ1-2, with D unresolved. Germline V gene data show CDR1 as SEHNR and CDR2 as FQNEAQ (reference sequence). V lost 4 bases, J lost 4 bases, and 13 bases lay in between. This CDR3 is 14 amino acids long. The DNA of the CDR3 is TGTGCCAGCAGCTCCCAGAGAGCCTCCTATGGCTACACCTTC. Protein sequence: CASSSQRASYGYTF.

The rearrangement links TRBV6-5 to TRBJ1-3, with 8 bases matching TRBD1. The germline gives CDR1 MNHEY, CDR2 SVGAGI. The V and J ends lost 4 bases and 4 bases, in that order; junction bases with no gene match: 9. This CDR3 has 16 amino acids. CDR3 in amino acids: CASSSSPGTGGNTIYF. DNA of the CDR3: TGTGCCAGCAGTTCATCCCCCGGGACAGGAGGAAACACCATATATTTT.

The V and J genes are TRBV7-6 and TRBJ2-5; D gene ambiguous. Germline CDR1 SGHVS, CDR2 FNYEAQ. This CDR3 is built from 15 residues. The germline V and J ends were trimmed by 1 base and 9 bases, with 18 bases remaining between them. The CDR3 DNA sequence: TGTGCCAGCAGCTTAGGAAGGCCGACCATTGGGGCCCAGTACTTC. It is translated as CASSLGRPTIGAQYF.

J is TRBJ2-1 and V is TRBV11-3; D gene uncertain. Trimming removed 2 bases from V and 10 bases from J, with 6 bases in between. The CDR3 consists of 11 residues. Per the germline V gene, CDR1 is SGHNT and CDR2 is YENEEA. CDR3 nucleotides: TGTGCCAGCAGCTTACGACGGGAGCAGTTCTTC. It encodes CASSLRREQFF. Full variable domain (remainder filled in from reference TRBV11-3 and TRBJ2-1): EAGVVQSPRYKIIEKKQPVAFWCNPISGHNTLYWYLQNLGQGPELLIRYENEEAVDDSQLPKDRFSAERLKGVDSTLKIQPAELGDSAVYLCASSLRREQFFGPGTRLTVL.

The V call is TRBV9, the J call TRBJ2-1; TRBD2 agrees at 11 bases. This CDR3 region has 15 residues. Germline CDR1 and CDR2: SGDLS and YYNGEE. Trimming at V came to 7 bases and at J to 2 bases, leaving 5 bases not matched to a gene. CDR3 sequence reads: CASAISGGAYNEQFF. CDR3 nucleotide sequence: TGTGCCAGCGCCATTAGCGGGGGGGCCTACAATGAGCAGTTCTTC. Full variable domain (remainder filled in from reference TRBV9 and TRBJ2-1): DSGVTQTPKHLITATGQRVTLRCSPRSGDLSVYWYQQSLDQGLQFLIQYYNGEERAKGNILERFSAQQFPDLHSELNLSSLELGDSALYFCASAISGGAYNEQFFGPGTRLTVL.

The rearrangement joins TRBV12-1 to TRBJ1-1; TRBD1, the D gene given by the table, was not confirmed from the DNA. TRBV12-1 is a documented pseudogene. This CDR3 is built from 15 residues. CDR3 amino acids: CASSQGADRASRAFF. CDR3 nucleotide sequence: TGTGCCAGCAGCCAAGGGGCTGACAGGGCCTCTCGGGCTTTCTTT.

This CDR3 reads CAWNWEGGYTF. The CDR3 DNA reads TGTGCCTGGAATTGGGAGGGTGGCTACACCTTC. The rearrangement joins TRBV30 to TRBJ1-2; D unresolved. Deletions cut 4 bases from V and 7 bases from J, with 10 bases between. Germline assignment: CDR1 GTSNPN and CDR2 SVGIG (reference sequence). The length of the CDR3 is 11 residues.

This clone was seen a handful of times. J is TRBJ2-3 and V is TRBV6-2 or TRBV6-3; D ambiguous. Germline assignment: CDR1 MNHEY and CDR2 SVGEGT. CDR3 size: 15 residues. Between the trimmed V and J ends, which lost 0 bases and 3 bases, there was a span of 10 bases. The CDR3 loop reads CASSYSFPDTDTQYF. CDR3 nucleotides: TGTGCCAGCAGTTACTCGTTCCCAGATACAGATACGCAGTATTTT.

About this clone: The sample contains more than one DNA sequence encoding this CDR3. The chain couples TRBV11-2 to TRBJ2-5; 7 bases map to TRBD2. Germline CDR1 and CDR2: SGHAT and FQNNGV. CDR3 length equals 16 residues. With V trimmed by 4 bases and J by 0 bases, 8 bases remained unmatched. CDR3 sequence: CASSSVSGGDQETQYF. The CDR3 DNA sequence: TGTGCCAGCAGCTCAGTATCGGGAGGTGACCAAGAGACCCAGTACTTC.